Presented here are 30 T cell receptor beta chains from one specimen sequenced in a study of blood T cell repertoires in COVID-19. TCRdb's table, derived via immunoSEQ multiplex PCR, lists solely in-frame clones and lacks some. In the table there are tens of thousands of clones, around 94% of which are singletons. Sample: peripheral blood. The receptors come from a human donor in a cohort sampled during active COVID-19.

The genes are TRBV19 and TRBJ1-6; no definite D call. The CDR3 covers 16 residues. Trimming left V 6 bases short and J 0 bases short, with 12 bases between. CDR1 and CDR2 from the germline V gene are LNHDA and SQIVND (reference sequence). The DNA of the CDR3 is TGTGCCAGTAGAGAGGCCGGTAGCTCCTATAATTCACCCCTCCACTTT. Translation gives CASREAGSSYNSPLHF.

V usage is TRBV10-3 and J usage is TRBJ1-1; tentative D call: TRBD1 (5 bases). V gave up 2 bases and J gave up 5 bases, with 15 bases separating them. CDR3 length: 15 residues. Germline lookup yields CDR1 ENHRY and CDR2 SYGVKD. DNA for the CDR3: TGTGCCATCAGTGAGATCAATCAGGGAAGGACTGAAGCTTTCTTT. Amino acid sequence: CAISEINQGRTEAFF.

CDR3 amino acids: CASTPGLAGGWETQYF. The CDR3 region has the DNA TGTGCCAGCACCCCGGGACTAGCGGGGGGTTGGGAGACCCAGTACTTC. This chain links TRBV2 with TRBJ2-5; 15 positions agree with TRBD2. The ends lost 7 bases at V and 5 bases at J; junction bases unmatched: 8. The CDR3 has 16 residues. Germline CDR1 SNHLY, CDR2 FYNNEI.

This clone has more than one count but fewer than ten. The gene calls are TRBV11-3 and TRBJ1-1; the D gene is possibly TRBD1 (6 bases). The ends were cut back, 4 bases at V and 1 base at J, with 10 bases in the middle. This CDR3 region has 14 residues. In germline, CDR1 is SGHNT, CDR2 YENEEA. In nucleotides, the CDR3 is TGTGCCAGCAGCTCCTGGACAGAGAACACTGAAGCTTTCTTT. Translated: CASSSWTENTEAFF.

The genes are TRBV11-3 and TRBJ2-1; 10 nucleotides agree with TRBD1. This CDR3 region has 16 residues. V shed 5 bases, J shed 5 bases, and the junction held 9 bases outside the gene matches. Germline lookup yields CDR1 SGHNT and CDR2 YENEEA. CDR3 in amino acids: CASSPGTGATNNEQFF. CDR3 nucleotide sequence: TGTGCCAGCAGCCCCGGGACAGGGGCGACGAACAATGAGCAGTTCTTC.

This clone appeared once. The chain joins TRBV6-2 or TRBV6-3 to TRBJ1-1; maybe TRBD1 (5 bases). This CDR3 contains 15 residues. V lost 4 bases to trimming and J lost 1 base, with 13 bases between them. CDR1 and CDR2 from the germline V gene are MNHEY and SVGEGT. The CDR3 sequence is CASSSGGAGNTEAFF. The CDR3, as DNA: TGTGCCAGCAGTTCAGGAGGGGCTGGGAACACTGAAGCTTTCTTT.

The rearrangement uses TRBV7-3 and TRBJ2-3; D perhaps matches TRBD1 (5 bases). V dropped 2 bases and J dropped 1 base, with 10 bases sitting between them. This CDR3 is built from 15 residues. Germline CDR1 reads SGHTA; CDR2 reads FQGTGA. CDR3 nucleotides: TGTGCCAGCAGCTTAGACAGATGGGGCACAGATACGCAGTATTTT. Amino acids: CASSLDRWGTDTQYF.

The chain joins TRBV19 to TRBJ2-2; 7 nucleotides align to TRBD1. V lost 4 bases and J lost 5; bases outside the gene matches: 10. The CDR3 loop spans 16 amino acids. The germline CDR1 and CDR2 sequences are LNHDA and SQIVND (reference sequence). The CDR3: CASSTHDRARTGELFF. The DNA of the CDR3 is TGTGCCAGTAGTACCCATGACAGGGCGCGGACCGGGGAGCTGTTTTTT.

CDR3 in DNA: TGCGCCAGCAGACAGGCCACGCGGAGTGAAAAACTGTTTTTT. Translating gives CASRQATRSEKLFF. The rearrangement joins TRBV5-1 to TRBJ1-4; perhaps TRBD1 as D (5 bases). The CDR3 has 14 residues. V lost 5 bases to trimming and J lost 7 bases, with 15 bases between them. CDR1 and CDR2 (germline): SGHRS, YFSETQ.

The chain carries TRBV6-6 and TRBJ1-4; the D is unclear. The CDR3 is 17 residues long. V lost 7 bases and J lost 1, with 19 bases in between. Per germline, CDR1 MNHNY and CDR2 SVGAGI (reference sequence). The CDR3 sequence is CASTRGSNSGTNEKLFF. The CDR3 coding sequence is TGTGCCAGCACTCGCGGGAGTAACAGTGGAACTAATGAAAAACTGTTTTTT.

The chain couples TRBV27 to TRBJ2-1, with 9 bases matching TRBD2. The V and J ends lost 2 bases and 7 bases, in that order; junction bases with no gene match: 6. The germline CDR1 and CDR2 sequences are MNHEY and SMNVEV (reference sequence). There are 15 residues in the CDR3. CDR3: CASSLRLAGLNEQFF. The CDR3 DNA reads TGTGCCAGCAGTTTAAGGCTAGCGGGGCTTAATGAGCAGTTCTTC.

The chain carries TRBV28 and TRBJ2-4; a possible D gene is TRBD1 (5 bases). The germline V gene encodes CDR1 MDHEN and CDR2 SYDVKM. The V and J ends lost 2 bases and 0 bases respectively, with 8 bases between them. There are 15 residues in the CDR3. This chain's CDR3 is CASSLGQLAKNIQYF. The CDR3 coding sequence is TGTGCCAGCAGTTTAGGACAACTAGCCAAAAACATTCAGTACTTC.

The chain has TRBV9 and TRBJ2-3; 7 nucleotides agree with TRBD2. CDR3 length: 15 amino acids. Germline CDR1 is SGDLS and CDR2 is YYNGEE. V dropped 3 bases and J dropped 4; count of bases not matched to a gene: 8. CDR3 loop: CASSAGTTSADTQYF. The CDR3 nucleotides are TGTGCCAGCAGCGCCGGGACTACTAGTGCAGATACGCAGTATTTT.

This clone turned up a few times. The rearrangement uses TRBV6-5 and TRBJ2-7, with TRBD2 matching over 13 bases. This CDR3 spans 15 amino acids. The V segment lost 6 bases and the J segment 7 bases; nucleotides outside the gene matches: 9. Germline assignment: CDR1 MNHEY and CDR2 SVGAGI. As DNA, the CDR3 is TGTGCCAGCAGCAGAACTAGCGGGAGGGCGTCTGAGCAGTACTTC. Residues: CASSRTSGRASEQYF.

This sequence joins TRBV12-3 or TRBV12-4 and TRBJ2-3, with D tentatively TRBD2 (6 bases). The CDR3 loop spans 12 amino acids. The ends were cut back, 3 bases at V and 6 bases at J, with 7 bases in the middle. The CDR3 sequence is CASSLEGDTQYF. The CDR3 DNA sequence: TGTGCCAGCAGTTTGGAGGGGGATACGCAGTATTTT.

The chain has TRBV4-2 and TRBJ1-5; no firm D call. Germline V CDR1 and CDR2: LGHNA, YNFKEQ. V lost 3 bases to trimming and J lost 0 bases, with 12 bases between them. CDR3 size: 16 residues. The CDR3 sequence: CASSQGGDYSNQPQHF. CDR3 in DNA: TGTGCCAGCAGCCAGGGCGGAGACTATAGCAATCAGCCCCAGCATTTT.

The chain joins TRBV29-1 to TRBJ2-7; D may be TRBD1 (5 bases). The CDR3 runs 13 residues. CDR1 and CDR2 from the germline V gene are SQVTM and ANQGSEA. V was trimmed by 4 bases and J by 4 bases, leaving 14 bases between them. As DNA, the CDR3 is TGCAGCGTTGCTCAGGGTGGTAATTACGAGCAGTACTTC. It yields the protein CSVAQGGNYEQYF.

This clone was seen just once. CDR3 in DNA: TGTGCCTGGAGTTATAATGAAAAACTGTTTTTT. Its translation is CAWSYNEKLFF. V gene TRBV30 combines with J gene TRBJ1-4, with D unresolved. The CDR3 spans 11 residues. Trimming removed 2 bases at V and 4 bases at J, with 2 bases between. Germline V gene lookup returns CDR1 GTSNPN and CDR2 SVGIG (reference sequence). The complete variable domain, with remaining parts taken from reference TRBV30 and TRBJ1-4, reads SQTIHQWPATLVQPVGSPLSLECTVEGTSNPNLYWYRQAAGRGLQLLFYSVGIGQISSEVPQNLSASRPQDRQFILSSKKLLLSDSGFYLCAWSYNEKLFFGSGTQLSVL.

The CDR3 sequence: CASSRTGGTYEQYF. The CDR3 DNA sequence: TGTGCCAGCAGCCGGACAGGAGGCACCTACGAGCAGTACTTC. This sequence joins TRBV11-2 and TRBJ2-7; 7 nucleotides match TRBD1. The CDR3 extends over 14 amino acids. The junction had 6 bases not matched to a gene; V was cut back by 5 bases and J by 2 bases. Germline-derived CDR1 and CDR2 are SGHAT and FQNNGV.

This clone was seen just once. The chain employs TRBV18 and TRBJ2-7; 11 nucleotides align to TRBD1. Germline V CDR1 and CDR2: KGHSH, LQKENI. The CDR3 has 14 amino acids. The V gene end was trimmed by 4 bases and the J gene end by 6 bases; junction bases not matched to a gene: 5. The CDR3 sequence: CASSLGQGVGEQYF. In nucleotides, the CDR3 is TGTGCCAGCTCACTGGGACAGGGGGTGGGCGAGCAGTACTTC. The full variable domain, completed using reference TRBV18 and TRBJ2-7, is NAGVMQNPRHLVRRRGQEARLRCSPMKGHSHVYWYRQLPEEGLKFMVYLQKENIIDESGMPKERFSAEFPKEGPSILRIQQVVRGDSAAYFCASSLGQGVGEQYFGPGTRLTVT.

This clone showed up just once. V and J are TRBV5-6 and TRBJ1-5; maybe TRBD1 (5 bases). The germline V gene has CDR1 SGHDT and CDR2 YYEEEE. Between the trimmed V and J ends, which lost 0 bases and 1 base, there was a span of 5 bases. The CDR3 has 14 amino acids. In DNA form, the CDR3 reads TGTGCCAGCAGCTTGGGACAGAGCAATCAGCCCCAGCATTTT. It is translated as CASSLGQSNQPQHF.

The CDR3 region has the DNA TGTGCCAGCAGCCGAGATAATTCACCCCTCCACTTT. Amino acids: CASSRDNSPLHF. The V and J genes are TRBV9 and TRBJ1-6, with unresolved D. Germline V gives CDR1 SGDLS, CDR2 YYNGEE. This CDR3 has 12 amino acids. V was cut by 4 bases and J by 5 bases, with 4 bases left in between.

The rearrangement uses TRBV19 and TRBJ2-7; 10 positions match TRBD1. Trimming took 4 bases from V and 3 from J; bases not matched to a gene: 9. CDR1 and CDR2 from the germline V gene are LNHDA and SQIVND (reference sequence). The CDR3 has 16 amino acids. The chain's CDR3 is CASSTWGGQGIYEQYF. The CDR3 DNA reads TGTGCCAGTAGTACCTGGGGGGGACAGGGGATCTACGAGCAGTACTTC.

The chain carries TRBV19 and TRBJ2-1; unclear D gene. CDR1 and CDR2 from the germline V gene are LNHDA and SQIVND (reference sequence). This CDR3 is built from 17 residues. Trimming left V 9 bases short and J 0 bases short, with 21 bases between. The CDR3 DNA sequence: TGTGCCAGCCGAGGATCTTCAAGGCATAGCTCCTACAATGAGCAGTTCTTC. Its translation: CASRGSSRHSSYNEQFF.

The rearrangement joins TRBV19 to TRBJ2-1; TRBD2 matches at 10 bases. CDR1 and CDR2 from the germline V gene are LNHDA and SQIVND (reference sequence). The CDR3 loop spans 15 amino acids. Trimming cost V 4 bases and J 3 bases; bases outside gene matches: 3. The CDR3 DNA is TGTGCCAGTAGTACCCAGCGGGGGGGCTACAATGAGCAGTTCTTC. It yields the protein CASSTQRGGYNEQFF.

The rearrangement links TRBV2 to TRBJ2-3, with 14 bases matching TRBD2. Germline V gene lookup returns CDR1 SNHLY and CDR2 FYNNEI. The CDR3 runs to 17 residues. The ends lost 5 bases at V and 2 bases at J; junction bases unmatched: 6. The CDR3, as DNA: TGTGCCAGCAGTCGTTGGACTAGCGGGAGGCTCACAGATACGCAGTATTTT. Translation: CASSRWTSGRLTDTQYF. The full variable domain, its missing parts supplied by reference TRBV2 and TRBJ2-3, is EPEVTQTPSHQVTQMGQEVILRCVPISNHLYFYWYRQILGQKVEFLVSFYNNEISEKSEIFDDQFSVERPDGSNFTLKIRSTKLEDSAMYFCASSRWTSGRLTDTQYFGPGTRLTVL.

The chain carries TRBV6-6 and TRBJ2-3; 8 bases are a match to TRBD2. Germline CDR1 and CDR2: MNHNY and SVGAGI (reference sequence). The CDR3 spans 17 residues. J lost 2 bases, V lost 5 bases, and 12 bases had no gene match. The CDR3 sequence is CASSRAGLEPFTDTQYF. As DNA, the CDR3 is TGTGCCAGCAGTCGCGCGGGACTAGAACCCTTCACAGATACGCAGTATTTT.

The V and J genes are TRBV5-1 and TRBJ1-1, with TRBD1 identical over 8 bases. The germline V gene encodes CDR1 SGHRS and CDR2 YFSETQ. V dropped 2 bases and J dropped 1; count of bases not matched to a gene: 4. The CDR3 is 15 residues long. The DNA of the CDR3 is TGCGCCAGCAGCTTATCGACAGGGGAGAACACTGAAGCTTTCTTT. Translating it yields CASSLSTGENTEAFF. The variable domain in full, completed from reference TRBV5-1 and TRBJ1-1, reads KAGVTQTPRYLIKTRGQQVTLSCSPISGHRSVSWYQQTPGQGLQFLFEYFSETQRNKGNFPGRFSGRQFSNSRSEMNVSTLELGDSALYLCASSLSTGENTEAFFGQGTRLTVV.

The chain has TRBV11-3 and TRBJ1-1; TRBD1 matches at 7 bases. This CDR3 region has 14 residues. The junction had 4 bases not matched to a gene; V was cut back by 6 bases and J by 0 bases. The germline CDR1 and CDR2 sequences are SGHNT and YENEEA. CDR3 coding DNA: TGTGCCAGCAGATCGGGACAGATGAACACTGAAGCTTTCTTT. Its translation is CASRSGQMNTEAFF.

The chain carries TRBV3-1 (or the pseudogene TRBV3-2) and TRBJ2-3; the D gene is possibly TRBD2 (6 bases). V lost 0 bases and J 6 bases, leaving 13 bases between the germline ends. The CDR3 extends over 15 amino acids. CDR1 and CDR2 from the germline V gene are LGHDT and YNNKEL (reference sequence). The CDR3 nucleotides are TGTGCCAGCAGCCAAGATTCCCTAGCGAGGGATACGCAGTATTTT. The encoded protein is CASSQDSLARDTQYF.